The present T cell receptor (beta chain) was sequenced within a study of shared clonotypes between healthy human individuals. TCRdb's table, derived via immunoSEQ multiplex PCR, lists solely in-frame clones and lacks some. The sample yields around 2,100,000 clones, less than 95% seen once. Positively selected for CCR7, the CD45RO-negative cells used as naive CD8 cells excluded terminally differentiated effector memory CD45RA+ cells. The CDR3 has 15 amino acids. V was clipped by 0 bases and J by 4 bases; unmatched bases: 6. Per the germline V gene, CDR1 is SGHRS and CDR2 is YFSETQ. This sequence joins TRBV5-1 and TRBJ1-1; 7 bases map to TRBD1. Sequencing was performed on naive CD8+ T cells sorted from blood. The sequence came from a young man in good health. CDR3 amino acids: CASSLVKGAATEAFF. The CDR3, as DNA: TGCGCCAGCAGCTTGGTAAAGGGGGCGGCCACTGAAGCTTTCTTT.